The 24 T cell receptor beta chains reported below all come from one sample, sequenced in a study of OX40 agonist ivuxolimab in advanced cancers. Profiled with immunoSEQ multiplex PCR; TCRdb holds only in-frame clones, not every one. The data show about 47,000 clones, less than 90% seen once. The sequencing here drew on CD4+ or CD8+ T cells sorted from blood, taken in a trial of the OX40 agonist ivuxolimab. The receptors here all came from an adult with an advanced solid tumor such as melanoma, head and neck, liver or kidney cancer.

This chain connects TRBV28 to TRBJ2-3; D is undetermined. The germline CDR1 and CDR2 sequences are MDHEN and SYDVKM. The V and J ends lost 5 bases and 0 bases respectively, with 6 bases between them. The CDR3 extends over 13 amino acids. The CDR3 region has the DNA TGTGCCAGCAGTCTCGGGAGCACAGATACGCAGTATTTT. Protein: CASSLGSTDTQYF.

The CDR3 nucleotides are TGTGCCAGCAGCTTGAGGTACCAAGAGACCCAGTACTTC. Protein: CASSLRYQETQYF. The rearrangement joins TRBV13 to TRBJ2-5; D not resolved. V was pared by 3 bases and J by 0 bases, with 5 bases between. This CDR3 has 13 residues. Germline V gene lookup returns CDR1 PRHDT and CDR2 FYEKMQ (reference sequence).

V is TRBV5-4 and J is TRBJ2-3; D is undetermined. V dropped 2 bases and J dropped 2 bases, with 9 bases sitting between them. Per germline, CDR1 SGHNT and CDR2 YYREEE (reference sequence). The CDR3 loop spans 14 amino acids. The CDR3 loop is CASSLWANTDTQYF. DNA for the CDR3: TGTGCCAGCAGCTTATGGGCAAACACAGATACGCAGTATTTT.

By share, this clone counts as medium-sized. This chain uses TRBV9 with TRBJ2-2, with D unresolved. The CDR3 runs to 12 residues. Germline V lookup: CDR1 SGDLS, CDR2 YYNGEE. The ends were cut back, 2 bases at V and 4 bases at J, with 3 bases in the middle. Written as DNA, the CDR3 is TGTGCCAGCAGCGTCCGCACCGGGGAGCTGTTTTTT. Its protein is CASSVRTGELFF. Filled out from reference TRBV9 and TRBJ2-2, the complete variable domain reads DSGVTQTPKHLITATGQRVTLRCSPRSGDLSVYWYQQSLDQGLQFLIQYYNGEERAKGNILERFSAQQFPDLHSELNLSSLELGDSALYFCASSVRTGELFFGEGSRLTVL.

Points on this clone: This sample also contains other DNA sequences that code for the same CDR3. The rearrangement joins TRBV7-6 to TRBJ2-3, with a weak D call TRBD1 (6 bases). This CDR3 contains 14 residues. V was clipped by 2 bases and J by 1 base, with 7 bases between them. Germline CDR1 reads SGHVS; CDR2 reads FNYEAQ. The CDR3 DNA sequence: TGTGCCAGCAGCTTATCAGGGGGCACAGATACGCAGTATTTT. Translation: CASSLSGGTDTQYF.

V gene TRBV7-2 combines with J gene TRBJ2-2, with no clear D. The CDR3 has 18 residues. Trimming stripped 2 bases from V and 1 base from J, with 17 bases between. Germline loops: CDR1 SGHTA, CDR2 FQGNSA. The CDR3 reads CASSLQESGRLNTGELFF. In DNA form, the CDR3 reads TGTGCCAGCAGCTTACAGGAATCCGGCAGATTGAACACCGGGGAGCTGTTTTTT.

This clone has only one observation. The rearrangement links TRBV19 to TRBJ2-1, with a possible D match to TRBD1 (6 bases). CDR1 and CDR2 from the germline V gene are LNHDA and SQIVND (reference sequence). Between the trimmed V and J ends, which lost 5 bases and 8 bases, there was a span of 19 bases. The CDR3 is made up of 15 amino acids. Written as DNA, the CDR3 is TGTGCCAGTAGTTCACAGGGTAAGGGGTTGGATGAGCAGTTCTTC. Translation gives CASSSQGKGLDEQFF.

This chain links TRBV7-9 with TRBJ1-6; no firm D call. The V and J ends lost 1 base and 8 bases respectively, with 9 bases between them. The CDR3 consists of 14 residues. Germline CDR1 and CDR2: SEHNR and FQNEAQ (reference sequence). The CDR3 DNA reads TGTGCCAGCAGCTTAGTCTTGAGGGATTCACCCCTCCACTTT. The encoded protein is CASSLVLRDSPLHF. The full variable domain, completed using reference TRBV7-9 and TRBJ1-6, is DTGVSQNPRHKITKRGQNVTFRCDPISEHNRLYWYRQTLGQGPEFLTYFQNEAQLEKSRLLSDRFSAERPKGSFSTLEIQRTEQGDSAMYLCASSLVLRDSPLHFGNGTRLTVT.

The chain joins TRBV5-1 to TRBJ1-6; 7 nucleotides line up with TRBD1. Germline V gene data show CDR1 as SGHRS and CDR2 as YFSETQ. The junction had 5 bases not matched to a gene; V was cut back by 9 bases and J by 14 bases. The CDR3 loop spans 10 amino acids. CDR3 sequence reads: CATGQDSLHF. The CDR3 DNA reads TGCGCCACCGGACAGGATTCCCTCCACTTT.

This clone was found once. The chain couples TRBV6-5 to TRBJ2-7; D gene uncertain. Germline assignment: CDR1 MNHEY and CDR2 SVGAGI. This CDR3 has 12 residues. V lost 0 bases and J lost 2, with 2 bases in between. This CDR3 reads CASSYSPYEQYF. The DNA for the CDR3 is TGTGCCAGCAGTTACTCCCCCTACGAGCAGTACTTC.

In its sample, this clone was seen many times. The chain is built from TRBV6-5 and TRBJ1-1; 9 bases fit TRBD1. Trimming cost V 2 bases and J 5 bases; bases outside gene matches: 6. The CDR3 sequence is 15 residues long. The germline gives CDR1 MNHEY, CDR2 SVGAGI. DNA of the CDR3: TGTGCCAGCAGTTACCGGACAGGGGTTGTTACTGAAGCTTTCTTT. Its protein product is CASSYRTGVVTEAFF.

The sample holds one count of this clone. Mismatch with germline at one junction end may stem from a read error. This chain joins TRBV9 and TRBJ2-3; D not certain. CDR1 is SGDLS, CDR2 YYNGEE, per germline. This CDR3 region has 14 residues. Here the CDR3 reads CASNVVGGTDTQYF. The DNA for the CDR3 is TGTGCCAGCAACGTAGTTGGGGGCACAGATACGCAGTATTTT.

This clone turned up a few times. This rearrangement joins TRBV6-1 to TRBJ1-1; D not certain. Germline CDR1 is MNHNS and CDR2 is SASEGT. There are 13 residues in the CDR3. V was trimmed by 1 base and J by 8 bases, leaving 11 bases between them. CDR3 coding DNA: TGTGCCAGCAGTGAAGTTCTTTCATACGAAGCTTTCTTT. This encodes CASSEVLSYEAFF.

The rearrangement links TRBV7-9 to TRBJ2-1; D might be TRBD1 (6 bases). There are 16 residues in the CDR3. Germline assignment: CDR1 SEHNR and CDR2 FQNEAQ (reference sequence). Trimming shortened V by 3 bases and J by 0 bases, and 12 bases separated the two germline ends. CDR3 in DNA: TGTGCCAGCAGCTTGTTGGACAGCAGCTCCTACAATGAGCAGTTCTTC. Protein: CASSLLDSSSYNEQFF.

Turning to this clone: Relative to the germline gene, one junction end is altered; a read error may explain this. Other nucleotide sequences in the sample specify the same CDR3. J is TRBJ1-5 and V is TRBV29-1; 7 bases align to TRBD1. The CDR3 totals 19 residues. Germline CDR1 and CDR2: SQVTM and ANQGSEA. The CDR3: CSVEEPPRQGGGSNQPQHF. CDR3 sequence (DNA): TGCAGCGTTGAAGAACCACCCCGACAGGGAGGCGGAAGCAATCAGCCTCAGCATTTT.

This clone was seen a handful of times. The genes are TRBV12-5 and TRBJ2-7; perhaps TRBD1 as D (5 bases). V shed 2 bases and J shed 5 bases, with 10 bases lying between them. This CDR3 contains 13 residues. CDR1 is LGHNT and CDR2 is FRNRAP in the germline V gene. The CDR3 loop reads CASGLSRGHEQYF. CDR3 bases: TGTGCTAGTGGTTTGTCAAGGGGTCACGAGCAGTACTTC. The variable domain in full, with the rest retrieved from reference TRBV12-5 and TRBJ2-7, is DARVTQTPRHKVTEMGQEVTMRCQPILGHNTVFWYRQTMMQGLELLAYFRNRAPLDDSGMPKDRFSAEMPDATLATLKIQPSEPRDSAVYFCASGLSRGHEQYFGPGTRLTVT.

The chain uses TRBV2 and TRBJ1-5; TRBD1 is a possible D gene (6 bases). CDR3 size: 15 residues. V dropped 8 bases and J dropped 7 bases, with 21 bases sitting between them. Germline V gene data show CDR1 as SNHLY and CDR2 as FYNNEI. The CDR3: CASGGGTLVRQPQHF. The DNA for the CDR3 is TGTGCCAGCGGGGGGGGGACACTCGTGAGGCAGCCCCAGCATTTT.

This clone appeared a single time. This chain links TRBV9 with TRBJ2-3; 8 bases fit TRBD1. Germline values: CDR1 SGDLS, CDR2 YYNGEE. The CDR3 extends over 12 amino acids. After removal of 0 bases from V and 9 bases from J, the junction contained 0 bases not matched to a gene. The CDR3 nucleotides read TGTGCCAGCAGCGTAGGACAGGGGACGCAGTATTTT. Its protein is CASSVGQGTQYF.

The CDR3 sequence is CASSWDSLTGELFF. DNA of the CDR3: TGTGCCAGCAGTTGGGACAGCCTCACCGGGGAGCTGTTTTTT. This chain links TRBV2 with TRBJ2-2, with 7 bases lining up with TRBD1. V lost 5 bases to trimming and J lost 4 bases; unmatched junction nucleotides: 4. Per germline, CDR1 SNHLY and CDR2 FYNNEI. The CDR3 sequence is 14 residues long.

This clone appeared a single time. The chain recombines TRBV5-6 with TRBJ2-5; either TRBD1 or TRBD2 may supply D (6 bases each). Germline V gene sequence: CDR1 SGHDT, CDR2 YYEEEE. This CDR3 is 14 amino acids long. Deletions cut 2 bases from V and 1 base from J, with 9 bases between. The CDR3 DNA reads TGTGCCAGCAGCTTTTGGGGGGCCCAAGAGACCCAGTACTTC. Translating it yields CASSFWGAQETQYF.

This rearrangement joins TRBV28 to TRBJ2-1, with D possibly TRBD1 on 7 matching bases. Trimming cost V 6 bases and J 7 bases, with 16 bases left between them. Germline loops: CDR1 MDHEN, CDR2 SYDVKM. This CDR3 region has 14 residues. Here the CDR3 DNA reads TGTGCCAGCAGCCAAACACAGGGGAGGAATGAGCAGTTCTTC. It translates to CASSQTQGRNEQFF. The variable domain in full, with the rest retrieved from reference TRBV28 and TRBJ2-1, is DVKVTQSSRYLVKRTGEKVFLECVQDMDHENMFWYRQDPGLGLRLIYFSYDVKMKEKGDIPEGYSVSREKKERFSLILESASTNQTSMYLCASSQTQGRNEQFFGPGTRLTVL.

The chain employs TRBV7-6 and TRBJ2-7, with unresolved D. CDR3 length: 13 amino acids. V was trimmed by 5 bases and J by 3 bases, leaving 11 bases between them. Germline CDR1 reads SGHVS; CDR2 reads FNYEAQ. CDR3 sequence: CASSIPDGYEQYF. The CDR3 coding sequence is TGTGCCAGCAGCATCCCAGACGGCTACGAGCAGTACTTC.

The rearrangement links TRBV7-3 to TRBJ2-6, with 7 bases fitting TRBD2. V lost 2 bases to trimming and J lost 1 base; unmatched junction nucleotides: 8. From germline, CDR1 is SGHTA and CDR2 FQGTGA. This CDR3 is 18 amino acids long. The CDR3 bases are TGTGCCAGCAGCTTATTGGGAGGGTGGCGTTCTGGGGCCAACGTCCTGACTTTC. It is translated as CASSLLGGWRSGANVLTF.

V usage is TRBV28 and J usage is TRBJ2-5; no clear D. Germline CDR1 reads MDHEN; CDR2 reads SYDVKM. This CDR3 region has 14 residues. V dropped 5 bases and J dropped 6 bases, with 16 bases sitting between them. CDR3 in DNA: TGTGCCAGCAGTCAAACGGACGGAGAACAGACCCAGTACTTC. Its translation is CASSQTDGEQTQYF.